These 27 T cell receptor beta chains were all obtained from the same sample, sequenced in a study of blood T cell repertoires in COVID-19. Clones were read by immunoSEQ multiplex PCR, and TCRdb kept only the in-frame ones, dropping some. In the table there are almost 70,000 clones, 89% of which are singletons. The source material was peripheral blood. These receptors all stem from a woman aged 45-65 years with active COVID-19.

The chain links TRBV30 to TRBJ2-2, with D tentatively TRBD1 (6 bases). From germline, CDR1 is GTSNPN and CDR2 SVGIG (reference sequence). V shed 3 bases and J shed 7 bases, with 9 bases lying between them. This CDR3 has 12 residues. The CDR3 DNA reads TGTGCCTGGAGCGCAGGGGTCGGGGAGCTGTTTTTT. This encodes CAWSAGVGELFF.

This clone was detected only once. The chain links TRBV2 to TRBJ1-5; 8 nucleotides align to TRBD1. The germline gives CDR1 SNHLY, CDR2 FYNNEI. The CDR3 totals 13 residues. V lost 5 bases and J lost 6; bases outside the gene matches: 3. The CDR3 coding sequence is TGTGCCAGCAGTACTCAGGGGGCTCAGCCCCAGCATTTT. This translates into CASSTQGAQPQHF. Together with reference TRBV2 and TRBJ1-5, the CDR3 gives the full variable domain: EPEVTQTPSHQVTQMGQEVILRCVPISNHLYFYWYRQILGQKVEFLVSFYNNEISEKSEIFDDQFSVERPDGSNFTLKIRSTKLEDSAMYFCASSTQGAQPQHFGDGTRLSIL.

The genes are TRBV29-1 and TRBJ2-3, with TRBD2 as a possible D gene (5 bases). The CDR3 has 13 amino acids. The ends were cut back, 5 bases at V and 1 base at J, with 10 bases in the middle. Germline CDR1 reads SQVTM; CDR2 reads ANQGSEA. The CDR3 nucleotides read TGCAGCGTTTGCCGGGAAGGCACAGATACGCAGTATTTT. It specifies CSVCREGTDTQYF.

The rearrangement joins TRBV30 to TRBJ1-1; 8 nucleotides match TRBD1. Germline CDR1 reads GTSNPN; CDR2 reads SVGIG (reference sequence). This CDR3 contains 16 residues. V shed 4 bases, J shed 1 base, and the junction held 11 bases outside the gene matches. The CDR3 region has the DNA TGTGCCTGGAACTCCGGAAGGACAGGGCGGAACACTGAAGCTTTCTTT. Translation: CAWNSGRTGRNTEAFF.

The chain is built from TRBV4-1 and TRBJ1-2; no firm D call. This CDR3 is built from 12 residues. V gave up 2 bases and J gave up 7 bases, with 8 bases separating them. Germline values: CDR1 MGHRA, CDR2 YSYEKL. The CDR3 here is CASSQLGGGYTF. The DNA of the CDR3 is TGCGCCAGCAGCCAACTGGGAGGTGGCTACACCTTC.

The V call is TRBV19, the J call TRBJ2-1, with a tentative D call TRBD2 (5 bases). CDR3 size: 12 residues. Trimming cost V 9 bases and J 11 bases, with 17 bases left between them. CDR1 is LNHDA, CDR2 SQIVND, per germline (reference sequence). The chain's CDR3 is CASGSWEYKQFF. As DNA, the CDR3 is TGTGCCAGCGGATCATGGGAGTATAAGCAGTTCTTC.

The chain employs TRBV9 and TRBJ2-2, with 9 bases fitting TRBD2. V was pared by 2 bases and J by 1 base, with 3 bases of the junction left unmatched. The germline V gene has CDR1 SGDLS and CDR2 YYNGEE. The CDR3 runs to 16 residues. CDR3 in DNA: TGTGCCAGCAGCGTTAGCGGGAGCGGGAACACCGGGGAGCTGTTTTTT. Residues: CASSVSGSGNTGELFF.

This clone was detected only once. DNA of the CDR3: TGCGCCAGCAGCTTGGCGCGGGCGGGAGGAGAGACCCAGTACTTC. This codes for CASSLARAGGETQYF. The V gene is TRBV5-1, the J gene TRBJ2-5, with 8 bases lining up with TRBD2. After removal of 0 bases from V and 4 bases from J, the junction contained 5 bases not matched to a gene. Per germline, CDR1 SGHRS and CDR2 YFSETQ. The CDR3 spans 15 residues.

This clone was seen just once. CDR3 amino acids: CASSIVGGTYEQYF. CDR3 in DNA: TGTGCCAGTAGTATAGTTGGCGGTACCTACGAGCAGTACTTC. The V call is TRBV19, the J call TRBJ2-7, with no clear D. Per the germline V gene, CDR1 is LNHDA and CDR2 is SQIVND (reference sequence). The CDR3 is 14 residues long. Between the trimmed V and J ends, which lost 1 base and 2 bases, there was a span of 9 bases.

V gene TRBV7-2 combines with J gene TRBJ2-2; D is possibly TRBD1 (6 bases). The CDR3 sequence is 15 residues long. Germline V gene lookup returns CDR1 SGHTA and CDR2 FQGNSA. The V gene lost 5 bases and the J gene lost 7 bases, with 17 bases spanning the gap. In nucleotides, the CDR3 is TGTGCCAGCAGCCCGCGAACAGGGATCGACGGGGAGCTGTTTTTT. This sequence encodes CASSPRTGIDGELFF.

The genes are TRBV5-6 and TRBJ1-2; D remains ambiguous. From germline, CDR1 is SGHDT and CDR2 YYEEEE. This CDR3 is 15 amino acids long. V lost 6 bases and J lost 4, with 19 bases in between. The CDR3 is CASIPGRGVGYGYTF. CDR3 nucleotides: TGTGCCAGCATCCCTGGGCGCGGGGTCGGCTATGGCTACACCTTC.

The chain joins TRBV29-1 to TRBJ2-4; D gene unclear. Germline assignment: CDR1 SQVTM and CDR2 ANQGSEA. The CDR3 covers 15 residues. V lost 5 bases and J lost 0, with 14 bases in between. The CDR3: CSVRADPLAKNIQYF. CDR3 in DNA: TGCAGCGTTCGAGCTGATCCGTTAGCCAAAAACATTCAGTACTTC.

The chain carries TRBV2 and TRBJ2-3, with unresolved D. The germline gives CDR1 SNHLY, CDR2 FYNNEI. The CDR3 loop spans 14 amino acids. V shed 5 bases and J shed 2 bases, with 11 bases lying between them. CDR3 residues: CASSQVQATDTQYF. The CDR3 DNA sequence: TGTGCCAGCAGTCAGGTTCAGGCCACAGATACGCAGTATTTT.

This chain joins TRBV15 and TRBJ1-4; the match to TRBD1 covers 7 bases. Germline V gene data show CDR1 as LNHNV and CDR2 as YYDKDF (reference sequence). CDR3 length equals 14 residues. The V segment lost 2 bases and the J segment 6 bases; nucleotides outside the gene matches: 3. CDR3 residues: CATSRRDSHEKLFF. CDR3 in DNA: TGTGCCACCAGCAGACGGGACAGCCATGAAAAACTGTTTTTT.

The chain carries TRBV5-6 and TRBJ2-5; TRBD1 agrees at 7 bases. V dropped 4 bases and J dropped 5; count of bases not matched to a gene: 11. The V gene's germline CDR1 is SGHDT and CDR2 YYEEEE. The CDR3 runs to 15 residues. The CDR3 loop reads CASSRRDRSVETQYF. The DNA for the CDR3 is TGTGCCAGCAGCCGACGGGACAGATCAGTGGAGACCCAGTACTTC.

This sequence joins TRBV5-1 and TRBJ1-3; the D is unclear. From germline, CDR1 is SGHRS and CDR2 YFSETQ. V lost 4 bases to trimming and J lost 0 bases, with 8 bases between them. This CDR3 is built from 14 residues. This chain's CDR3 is CASSREFSGNTIYF. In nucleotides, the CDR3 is TGCGCCAGCAGCCGGGAATTCTCTGGAAACACCATATATTTT.

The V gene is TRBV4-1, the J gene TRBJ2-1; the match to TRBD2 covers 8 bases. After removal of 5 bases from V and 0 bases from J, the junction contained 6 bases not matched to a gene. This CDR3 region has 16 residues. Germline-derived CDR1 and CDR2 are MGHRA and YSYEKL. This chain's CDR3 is CASSGTGGASYNEQFF. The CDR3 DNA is TGCGCCAGCAGCGGAACGGGAGGGGCCTCCTACAATGAGCAGTTCTTC.

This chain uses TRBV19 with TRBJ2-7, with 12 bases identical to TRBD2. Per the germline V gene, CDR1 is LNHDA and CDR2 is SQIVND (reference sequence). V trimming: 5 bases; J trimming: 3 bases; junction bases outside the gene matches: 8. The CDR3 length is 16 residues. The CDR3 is CASSPPGLAGHYEQYF. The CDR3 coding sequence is TGTGCCAGTAGTCCCCCGGGACTAGCGGGCCACTACGAGCAGTACTTC.

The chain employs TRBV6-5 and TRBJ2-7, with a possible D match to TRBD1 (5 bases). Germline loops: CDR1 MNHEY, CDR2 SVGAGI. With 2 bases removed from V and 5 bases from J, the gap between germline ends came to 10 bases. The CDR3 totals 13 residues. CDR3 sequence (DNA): TGTGCCAGCAGTTACGTCCAGGGCCACGAGCAGTACTTC. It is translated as CASSYVQGHEQYF.

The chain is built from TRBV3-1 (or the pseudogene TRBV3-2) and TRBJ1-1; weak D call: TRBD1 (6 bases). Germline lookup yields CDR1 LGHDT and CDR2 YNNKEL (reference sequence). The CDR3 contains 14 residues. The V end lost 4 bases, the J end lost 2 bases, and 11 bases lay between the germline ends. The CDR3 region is CASSPKDRNTEAFF. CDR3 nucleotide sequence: TGTGCCAGCAGCCCAAAGGACAGAAACACTGAAGCTTTCTTT.

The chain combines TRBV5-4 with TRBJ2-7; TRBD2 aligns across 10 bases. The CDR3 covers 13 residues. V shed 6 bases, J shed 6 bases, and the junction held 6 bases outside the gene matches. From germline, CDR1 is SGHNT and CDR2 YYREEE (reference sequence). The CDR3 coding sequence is TGTGCCAGCAAAGCTAGCGGGAGAGGCGAGCAGTACTTC. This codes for CASKASGRGEQYF.

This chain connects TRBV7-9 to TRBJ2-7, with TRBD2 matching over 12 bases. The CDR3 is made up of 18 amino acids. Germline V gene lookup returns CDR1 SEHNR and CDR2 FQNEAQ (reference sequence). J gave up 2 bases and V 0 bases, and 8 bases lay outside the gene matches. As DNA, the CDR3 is TGTGCCAGCAGCTTAGCGTGGGCTAGCGGGAGGGCGACCTACGAGCAGTACTTC. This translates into CASSLAWASGRATYEQYF.

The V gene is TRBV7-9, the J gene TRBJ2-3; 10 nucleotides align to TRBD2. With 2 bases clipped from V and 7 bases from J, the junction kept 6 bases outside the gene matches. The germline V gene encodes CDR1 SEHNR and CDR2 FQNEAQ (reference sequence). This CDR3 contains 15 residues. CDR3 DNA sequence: TGTGCCAGCAGCTTACCTAGCGGGAGCAGACATACGCAGTATTTT. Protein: CASSLPSGSRHTQYF.

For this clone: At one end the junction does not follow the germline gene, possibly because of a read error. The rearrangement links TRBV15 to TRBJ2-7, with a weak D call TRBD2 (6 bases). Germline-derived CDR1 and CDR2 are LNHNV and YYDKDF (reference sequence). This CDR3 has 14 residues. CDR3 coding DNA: TGTGCCACCAGCAGACTAGCGTCCTCCCACGAGCAGTACTTC. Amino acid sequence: CATSRLASSHEQYF.

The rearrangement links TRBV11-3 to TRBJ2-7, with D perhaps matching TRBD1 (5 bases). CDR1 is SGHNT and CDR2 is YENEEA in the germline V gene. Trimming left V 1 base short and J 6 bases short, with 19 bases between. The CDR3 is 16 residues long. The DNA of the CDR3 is TGTGCCAGCAGCTTAGGATGGACATCCTCCAATTCCGAGCAGTACTTC. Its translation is CASSLGWTSSNSEQYF.

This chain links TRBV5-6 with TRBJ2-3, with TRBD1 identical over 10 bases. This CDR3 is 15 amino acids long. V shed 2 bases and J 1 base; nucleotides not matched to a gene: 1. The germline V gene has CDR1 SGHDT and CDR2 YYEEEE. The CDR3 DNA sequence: TGTGCCAGCAGCTTTGGGACAGGGGGCACAGATACGCAGTATTTT. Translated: CASSFGTGGTDTQYF.

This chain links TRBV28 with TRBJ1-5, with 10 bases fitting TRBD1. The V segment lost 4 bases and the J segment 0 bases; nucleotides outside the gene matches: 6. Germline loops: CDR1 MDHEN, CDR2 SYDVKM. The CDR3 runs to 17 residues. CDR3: CASSSRTGGTSNQPQHF. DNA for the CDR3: TGTGCCAGCAGTTCCAGGACAGGGGGGACTAGCAATCAGCCCCAGCATTTT.